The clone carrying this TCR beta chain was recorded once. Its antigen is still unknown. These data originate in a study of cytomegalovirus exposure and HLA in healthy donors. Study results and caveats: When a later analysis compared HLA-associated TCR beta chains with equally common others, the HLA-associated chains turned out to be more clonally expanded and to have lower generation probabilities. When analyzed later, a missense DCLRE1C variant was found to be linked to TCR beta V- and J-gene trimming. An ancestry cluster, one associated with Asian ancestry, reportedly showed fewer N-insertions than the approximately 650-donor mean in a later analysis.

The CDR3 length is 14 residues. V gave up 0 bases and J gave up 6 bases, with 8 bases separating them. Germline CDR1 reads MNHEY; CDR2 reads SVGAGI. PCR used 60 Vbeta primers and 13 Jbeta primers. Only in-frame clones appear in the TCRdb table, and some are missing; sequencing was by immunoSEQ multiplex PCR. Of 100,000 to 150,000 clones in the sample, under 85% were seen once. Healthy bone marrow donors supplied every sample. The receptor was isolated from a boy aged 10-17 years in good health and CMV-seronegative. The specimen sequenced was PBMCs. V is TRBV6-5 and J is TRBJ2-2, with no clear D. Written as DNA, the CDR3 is TGTGCCAGCAGTTACTCTCAACTGGCCGGGGAGCTGTTTTTT. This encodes CASSYSQLAGELFF.